This entry describes one T cell receptor beta chain. The antigen is not known. The data were obtained in a study of graft-versus-host responses after intestinal transplantation. TCRdb's table, derived via immunoSEQ multiplex PCR, lists solely in-frame clones and lacks some. Of around 120,000 clones in the sample, approximately 96% were seen once. CDR1 and CDR2 (germline): GTSNPN, SVGIG (reference sequence). V dropped 6 bases and J dropped 1 base, with 24 bases sitting between them. This CDR3 spans 17 amino acids. V gene TRBV30 combines with J gene TRBJ1-2, with D possibly being TRBD1 (5 bases). This TCR came from a human donor who received an intestinal transplant. This sample comprised unstimulated CD8+ T cells sorted from spleen or lymph node cells, obtained before intestinal transplant. Here the CDR3 reads CACPEGRANTLNYGYTF. Written as DNA, the CDR3 is TGTGCCTGCCCGGAGGGCAGGGCAAATACCCTTAACTATGGCTACACCTTC. The full variable domain, completed using reference TRBV30 and TRBJ1-2, is SQTIHQWPATLVQPVGSPLSLECTVEGTSNPNLYWYRQAAGRGLQLLFYSVGIGQISSEVPQNLSASRPQDRQFILSSKKLLLSDSGFYLCACPEGRANTLNYGYTFGSGTRLTVV.